This entry concerns a single T cell receptor (beta chain). Its antigen is currently unknown. The record originates from a study of graft-versus-host responses after intestinal transplantation. Background on the study: Every one of the recipients received anti-thymocyte globulin induction and afterwards took tacrolimus and steroids for around 3 years.

The germline V and J ends were trimmed by 5 bases and 4 bases, with 15 bases remaining between them. The CDR3 runs 14 residues. Germline CDR1 reads MNHEY; CDR2 reads SMNVEV (reference sequence). Sequencing used immunoSEQ multiplex PCR; TCRdb keeps in-frame clones, though not all of them. The sample has fewer than 130,000 clones, 93% seen once. The chain employs TRBV27 and TRBJ2-7; D possibly uses TRBD1 or TRBD2 (5 bases each). The sequence was obtained from a human donor who received an intestinal transplant. The material sequenced was unstimulated CD8+ T cells sorted from spleen or lymph node cells, taken before intestinal transplant. CDR3 region: CASSTGPEGYEQYF. The CDR3 DNA is TGTGCCAGCAGTACGGGACCCGAGGGTTACGAGCAGTACTTC.